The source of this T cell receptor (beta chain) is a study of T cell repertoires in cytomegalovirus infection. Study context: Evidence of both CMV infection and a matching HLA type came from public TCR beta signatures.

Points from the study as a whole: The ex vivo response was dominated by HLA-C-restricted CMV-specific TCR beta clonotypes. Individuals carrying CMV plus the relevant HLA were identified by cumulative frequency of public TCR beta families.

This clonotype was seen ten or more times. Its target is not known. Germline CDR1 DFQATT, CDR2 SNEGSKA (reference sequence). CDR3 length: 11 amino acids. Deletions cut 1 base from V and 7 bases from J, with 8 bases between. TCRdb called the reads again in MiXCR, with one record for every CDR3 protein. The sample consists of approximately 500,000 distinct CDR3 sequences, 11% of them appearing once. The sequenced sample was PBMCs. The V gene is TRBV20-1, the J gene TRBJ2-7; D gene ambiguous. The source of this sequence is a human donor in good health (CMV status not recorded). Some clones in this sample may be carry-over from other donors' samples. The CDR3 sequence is CSARGAPEQYF. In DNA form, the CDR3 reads TGCAGTGCTAGAGGGGCCCCTGAGCAGTACTTC.